The TCR beta chain described here comes from a study of immune evolution from preneoplasia to lung adenocarcinoma. This CDR3 has 13 amino acids. Germline V gives CDR1 LNHDA, CDR2 SQIVND (reference sequence). Trimming stripped 5 bases from V and 5 bases from J, with 10 bases between. Here immunoSEQ multiplex PCR was the method, and the copy in TCRdb shows in-frame clones only, minus some. The table has tens of thousands of clones, roughly 75% seen once. The chain recombines TRBV19 with TRBJ2-4; D is uncertain. The receptor was isolated from a person aged 55 to 69 with lung adenocarcinoma. Sequencing used FFPE invasive lung adenocarcinoma tissue. In DNA form, the CDR3 reads TGTGCCAGTAGTCAGCCGGCCGAAAACATTCAGTACTTC. Its protein is CASSQPAENIQYF.